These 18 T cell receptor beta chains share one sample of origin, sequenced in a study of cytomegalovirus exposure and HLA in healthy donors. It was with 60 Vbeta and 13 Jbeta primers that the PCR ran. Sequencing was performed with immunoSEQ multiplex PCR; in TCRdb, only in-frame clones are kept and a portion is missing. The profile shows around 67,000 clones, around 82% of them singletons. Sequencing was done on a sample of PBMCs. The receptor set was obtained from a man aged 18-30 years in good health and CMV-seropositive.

As DNA, the CDR3 is TGTGCCAGCAGCTTAGGTGGGGGCGCAGGCACTGAAGCTTTCTTT. As protein: CASSLGGGAGTEAFF. V gene TRBV7-8 combines with J gene TRBJ1-1, with D possibly TRBD1 on 6 matching bases. CDR1 is SGHVS and CDR2 is FQNEAQ in the germline V gene. The CDR3 contains 15 residues. With 1 base removed from V and 4 bases from J, the gap between germline ends came to 13 bases.

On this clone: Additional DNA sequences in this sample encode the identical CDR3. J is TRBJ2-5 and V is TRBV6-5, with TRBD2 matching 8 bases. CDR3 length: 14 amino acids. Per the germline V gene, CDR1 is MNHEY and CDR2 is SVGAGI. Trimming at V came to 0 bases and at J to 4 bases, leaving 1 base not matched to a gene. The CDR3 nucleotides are TGTGCCAGCAGTTACTCCCTAGCGGGAGAGACCCAGTACTTC. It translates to CASSYSLAGETQYF.

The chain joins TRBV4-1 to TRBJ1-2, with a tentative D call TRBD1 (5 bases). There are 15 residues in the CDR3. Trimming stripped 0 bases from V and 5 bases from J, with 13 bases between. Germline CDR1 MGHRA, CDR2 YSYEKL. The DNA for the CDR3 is TGCGCCAGCAGCCAAGATCCGGGGGGGACGTATGGCTACACCTTC. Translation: CASSQDPGGTYGYTF.

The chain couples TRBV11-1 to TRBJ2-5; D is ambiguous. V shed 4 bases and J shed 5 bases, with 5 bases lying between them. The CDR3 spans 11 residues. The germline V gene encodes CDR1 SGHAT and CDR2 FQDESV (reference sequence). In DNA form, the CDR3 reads TGTGCCAGCAGCTACGGGGAGACCCAGTACTTC. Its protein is CASSYGETQYF.

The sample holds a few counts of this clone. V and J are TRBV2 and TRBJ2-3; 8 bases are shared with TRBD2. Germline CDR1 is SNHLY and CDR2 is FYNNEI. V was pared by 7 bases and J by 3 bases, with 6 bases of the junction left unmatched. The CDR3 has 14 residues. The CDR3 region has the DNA TGTGCCAGCAAGGGAACTAGCGGTACAGATACGCAGTATTTT. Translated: CASKGTSGTDTQYF.

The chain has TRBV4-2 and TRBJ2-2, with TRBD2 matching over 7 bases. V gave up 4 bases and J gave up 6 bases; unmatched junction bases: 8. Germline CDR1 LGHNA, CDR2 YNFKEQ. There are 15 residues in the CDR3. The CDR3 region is CASSRNGRFPGELFF. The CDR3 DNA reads TGTGCCAGCAGCCGGAACGGGAGGTTCCCCGGGGAGCTGTTTTTT.

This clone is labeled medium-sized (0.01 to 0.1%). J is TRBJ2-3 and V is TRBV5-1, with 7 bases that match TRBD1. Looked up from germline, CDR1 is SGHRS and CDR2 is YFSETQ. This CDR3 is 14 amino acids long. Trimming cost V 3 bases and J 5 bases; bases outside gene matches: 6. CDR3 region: CASSSRQGVDTQYF. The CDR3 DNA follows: TGCGCCAGCAGCTCTCGGCAGGGGGTAGATACGCAGTATTTT.

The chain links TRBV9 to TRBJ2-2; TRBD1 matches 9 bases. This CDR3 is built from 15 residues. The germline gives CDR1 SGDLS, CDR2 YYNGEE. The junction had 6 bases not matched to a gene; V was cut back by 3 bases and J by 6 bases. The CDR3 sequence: CASSEGGQGPGELFF. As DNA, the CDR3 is TGTGCCAGCAGCGAAGGGGGACAGGGCCCCGGGGAGCTGTTTTTT.

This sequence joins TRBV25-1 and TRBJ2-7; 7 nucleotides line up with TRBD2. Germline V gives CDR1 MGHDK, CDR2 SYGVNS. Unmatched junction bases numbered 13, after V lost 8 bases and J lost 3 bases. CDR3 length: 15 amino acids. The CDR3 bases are TGTGCCAGCGCCGGGTGGCGGGAGATCATCTACGAGCAGTACTTC. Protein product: CASAGWREIIYEQYF.

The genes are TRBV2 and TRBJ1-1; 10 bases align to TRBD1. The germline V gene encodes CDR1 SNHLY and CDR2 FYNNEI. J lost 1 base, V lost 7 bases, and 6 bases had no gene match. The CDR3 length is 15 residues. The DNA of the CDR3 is TGTGCCAGCACCGGGACAGGGGCCTCGAACACTGAAGCTTTCTTT. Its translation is CASTGTGASNTEAFF.

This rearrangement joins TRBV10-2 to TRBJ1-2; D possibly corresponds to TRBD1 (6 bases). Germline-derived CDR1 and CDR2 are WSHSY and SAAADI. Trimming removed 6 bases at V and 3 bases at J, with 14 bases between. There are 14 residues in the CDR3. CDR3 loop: CASSRGFRDYGYTF. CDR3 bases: TGCGCCAGCAGCAGGGGATTTCGTGACTATGGCTACACCTTC.

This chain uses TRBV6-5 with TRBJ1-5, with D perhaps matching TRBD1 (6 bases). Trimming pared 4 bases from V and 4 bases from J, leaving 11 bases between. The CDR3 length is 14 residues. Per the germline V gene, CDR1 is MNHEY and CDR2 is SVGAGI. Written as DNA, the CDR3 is TGTGCCAGCAGTTCAGGACAGCCTAATCAGCCCCAGCATTTT. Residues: CASSSGQPNQPQHF.

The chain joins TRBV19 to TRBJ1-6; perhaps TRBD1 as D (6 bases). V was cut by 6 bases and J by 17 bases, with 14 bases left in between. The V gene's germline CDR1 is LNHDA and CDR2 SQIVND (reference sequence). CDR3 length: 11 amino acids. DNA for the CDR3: TGTGCCAGTAGGGGGGCGCGGACGGTCCACTTT. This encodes CASRGARTVHF.

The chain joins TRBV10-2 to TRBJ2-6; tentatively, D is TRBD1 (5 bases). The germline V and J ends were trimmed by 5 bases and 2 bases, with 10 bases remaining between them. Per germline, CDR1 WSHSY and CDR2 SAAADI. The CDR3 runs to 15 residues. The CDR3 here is CASSSNRPGANVLTF. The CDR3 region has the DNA TGCGCCAGCAGTTCAAACAGGCCTGGGGCCAACGTCCTGACTTTC.

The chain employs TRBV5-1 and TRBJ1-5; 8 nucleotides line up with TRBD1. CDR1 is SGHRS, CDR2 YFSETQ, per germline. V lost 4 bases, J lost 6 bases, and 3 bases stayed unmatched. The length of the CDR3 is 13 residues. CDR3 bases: TGCGCCAGCAGCCGGACAGGGAGTCAGCCCCAGCATTTT. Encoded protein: CASSRTGSQPQHF.

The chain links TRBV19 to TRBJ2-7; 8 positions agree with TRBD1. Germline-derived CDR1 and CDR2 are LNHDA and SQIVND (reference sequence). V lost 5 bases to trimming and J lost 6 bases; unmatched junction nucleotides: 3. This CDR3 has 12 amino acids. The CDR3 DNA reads TGTGCCAGTAGTCAGGGGGCCAGCGAGCAGTACTTC. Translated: CASSQGASEQYF.

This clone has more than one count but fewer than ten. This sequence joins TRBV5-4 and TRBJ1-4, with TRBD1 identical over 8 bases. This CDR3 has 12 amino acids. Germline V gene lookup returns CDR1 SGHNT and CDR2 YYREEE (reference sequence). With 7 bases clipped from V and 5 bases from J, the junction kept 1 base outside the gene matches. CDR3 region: CASGQGNEKLFF. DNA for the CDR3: TGTGCCAGCGGACAGGGAAATGAAAAACTGTTTTTT.

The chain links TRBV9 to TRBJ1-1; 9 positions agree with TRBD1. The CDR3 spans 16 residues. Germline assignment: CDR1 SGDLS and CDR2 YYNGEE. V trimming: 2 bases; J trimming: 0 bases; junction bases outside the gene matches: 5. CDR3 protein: CASSVSGQGLNTEAFF. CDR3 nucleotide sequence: TGTGCCAGCAGCGTCTCGGGACAGGGTTTGAACACTGAAGCTTTCTTT. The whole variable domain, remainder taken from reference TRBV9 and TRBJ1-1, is DSGVTQTPKHLITATGQRVTLRCSPRSGDLSVYWYQQSLDQGLQFLIQYYNGEERAKGNILERFSAQQFPDLHSELNLSSLELGDSALYFCASSVSGQGLNTEAFFGQGTRLTVV.